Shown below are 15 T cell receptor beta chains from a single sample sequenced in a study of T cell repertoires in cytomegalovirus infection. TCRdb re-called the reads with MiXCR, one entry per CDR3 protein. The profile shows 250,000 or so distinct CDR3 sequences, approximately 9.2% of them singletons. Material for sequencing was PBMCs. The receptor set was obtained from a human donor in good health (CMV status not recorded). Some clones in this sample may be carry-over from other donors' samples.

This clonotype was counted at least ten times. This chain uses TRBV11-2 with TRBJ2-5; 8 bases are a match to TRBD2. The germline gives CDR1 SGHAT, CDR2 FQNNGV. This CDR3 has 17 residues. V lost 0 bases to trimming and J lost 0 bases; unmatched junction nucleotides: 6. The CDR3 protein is CASSLDGRALNQETQYF. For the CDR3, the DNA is TGTGCCAGCAGCTTAGACGGGAGGGCCCTTAACCAAGAGACCCAGTACTTC.

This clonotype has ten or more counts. The CDR3: CASRRGREKNTEAFF. The CDR3 bases are TGTGCCAGCAGGCGAGGTCGTGAGAAAAACACTGAAGCTTTCTTT. This sequence joins TRBV27 and TRBJ1-1, with unresolved D. Germline V lookup: CDR1 MNHEY, CDR2 SMNVEV (reference sequence). This CDR3 contains 15 residues. V dropped 6 bases and J dropped 2 bases, with 16 bases sitting between them.

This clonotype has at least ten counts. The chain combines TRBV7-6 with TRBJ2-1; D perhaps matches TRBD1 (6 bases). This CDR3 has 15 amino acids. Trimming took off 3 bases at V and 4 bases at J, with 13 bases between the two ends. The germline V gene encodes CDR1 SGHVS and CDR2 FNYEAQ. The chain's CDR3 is CASSLGHLTYNEQFF. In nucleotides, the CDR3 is TGTGCCAGCAGCTTGGGACACCTAACTTACAATGAGCAGTTCTTC.

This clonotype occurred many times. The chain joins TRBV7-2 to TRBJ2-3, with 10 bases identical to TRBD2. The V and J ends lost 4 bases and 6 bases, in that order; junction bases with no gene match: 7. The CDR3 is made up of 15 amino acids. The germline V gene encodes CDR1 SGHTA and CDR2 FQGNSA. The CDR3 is CASSSTQRGGDTQYF. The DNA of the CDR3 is TGTGCCAGCAGCTCCACCCAGCGGGGGGGCGATACGCAGTATTTT. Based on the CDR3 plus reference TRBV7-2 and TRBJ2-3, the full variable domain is GAGVSQSPSNKVTEKGKDVELRCDPISGHTALYWYRQSLGQGLEFLIYFQGNSAPDKSGLPSDRFSAERTGGSVSTLTIQRTQQEDSAVYLCASSSTQRGGDTQYFGPGTRLTVL.

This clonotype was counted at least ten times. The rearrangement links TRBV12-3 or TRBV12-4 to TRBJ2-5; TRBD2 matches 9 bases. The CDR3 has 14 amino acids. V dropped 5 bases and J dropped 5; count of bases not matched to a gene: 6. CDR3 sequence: CASSTVAGVETQYF. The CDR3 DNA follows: TGTGCCAGCAGTACAGTAGCGGGAGTGGAGACCCAGTACTTC.

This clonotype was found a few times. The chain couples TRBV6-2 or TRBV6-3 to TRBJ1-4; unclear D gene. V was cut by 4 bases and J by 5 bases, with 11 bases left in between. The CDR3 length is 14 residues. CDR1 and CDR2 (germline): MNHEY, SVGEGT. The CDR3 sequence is CASSSGLMNEKLFF. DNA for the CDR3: TGTGCCAGCAGTTCCGGGCTCATGAATGAAAAACTGTTTTTT.

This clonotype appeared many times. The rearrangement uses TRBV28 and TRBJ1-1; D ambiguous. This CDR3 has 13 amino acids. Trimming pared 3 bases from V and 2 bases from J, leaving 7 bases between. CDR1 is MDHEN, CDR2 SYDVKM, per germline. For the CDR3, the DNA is TGTGCCAGCAGTTTGAATAAAAACACTGAAGCTTTCTTT. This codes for CASSLNKNTEAFF. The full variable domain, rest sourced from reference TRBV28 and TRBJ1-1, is DVKVTQSSRYLVKRTGEKVFLECVQDMDHENMFWYRQDPGLGLRLIYFSYDVKMKEKGDIPEGYSVSREKKERFSLILESASTNQTSMYLCASSLNKNTEAFFGQGTRLTVV.

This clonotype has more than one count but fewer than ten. CDR3 region: CASSLRRGATDTQYF. The CDR3 DNA reads TGTGCCAGCAGCTTAAGGCGCGGTGCCACAGATACGCAGTATTTT. The chain uses TRBV11-2 and TRBJ2-3; D gene ambiguous. V shed 2 bases and J shed 2 bases, with 11 bases lying between them. This CDR3 has 15 residues. Germline assignment: CDR1 SGHAT and CDR2 FQNNGV.

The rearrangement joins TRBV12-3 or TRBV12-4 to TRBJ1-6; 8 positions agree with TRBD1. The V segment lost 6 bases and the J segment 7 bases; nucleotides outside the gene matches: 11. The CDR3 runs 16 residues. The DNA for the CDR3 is TGTGCCAGCAGGACCGGACAGGGAGTTCCCAATTCACCCCTCCACTTT. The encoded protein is CASRTGQGVPNSPLHF.

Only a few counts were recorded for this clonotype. The CDR3: CSVDSGGPTDTQYF. The CDR3 DNA reads TGCAGCGTTGATAGTGGGGGGCCCACAGATACGCAGTATTTT. The chain recombines TRBV29-1 with TRBJ2-3, with D perhaps assigned TRBD1 or TRBD2 (6 bases each). Germline CDR1 and CDR2: SQVTM and ANQGSEA. V dropped 3 bases and J dropped 2 bases, with 12 bases sitting between them. This CDR3 spans 14 amino acids.

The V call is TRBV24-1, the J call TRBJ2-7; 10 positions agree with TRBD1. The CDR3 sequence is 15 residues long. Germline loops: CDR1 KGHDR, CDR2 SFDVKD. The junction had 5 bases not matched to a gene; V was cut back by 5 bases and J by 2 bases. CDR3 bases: TGTGCCACCAGTGCCCGCGGGACAGGGGCCTACGAGCAGTACTTC. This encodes CATSARGTGAYEQYF.

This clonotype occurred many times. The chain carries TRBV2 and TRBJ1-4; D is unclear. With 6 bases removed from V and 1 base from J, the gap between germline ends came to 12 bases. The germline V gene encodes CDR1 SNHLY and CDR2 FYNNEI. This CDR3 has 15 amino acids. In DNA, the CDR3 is TGTGCCAGCAGGACTCAGGTGTTAACTAATGAAAAACTGTTTTTT. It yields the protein CASRTQVLTNEKLFF.

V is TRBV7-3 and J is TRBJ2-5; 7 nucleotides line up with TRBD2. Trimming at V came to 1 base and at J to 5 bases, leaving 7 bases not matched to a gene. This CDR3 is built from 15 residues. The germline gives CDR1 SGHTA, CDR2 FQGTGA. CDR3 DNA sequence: TGTGCCAGCAGCTTAAGCTGGGGGGGTGTGGAGACCCAGTACTTC. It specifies CASSLSWGGVETQYF. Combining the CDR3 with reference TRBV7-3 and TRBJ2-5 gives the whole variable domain GAGVSQTPSNKVTEKGKYVELRCDPISGHTALYWYRQSLGQGPEFLIYFQGTGAADDSGLPNDRFFAVRPEGSVSTLKIQRTERGDSAVYLCASSLSWGGVETQYFGPGTRLLVL.

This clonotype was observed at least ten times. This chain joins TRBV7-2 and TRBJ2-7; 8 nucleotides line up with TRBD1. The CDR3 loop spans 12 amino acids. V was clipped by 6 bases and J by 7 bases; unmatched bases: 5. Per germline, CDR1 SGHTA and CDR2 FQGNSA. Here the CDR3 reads CASRHTGGEQYF. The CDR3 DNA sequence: TGTGCCAGCAGGCATACAGGGGGAGAGCAGTACTTC.

The CDR3 nucleotides are TGTGCCAGCAGTTACTCCTCAGGGGGACAAGATAATTCACCCCTCCACTTT. Translation: CASSYSSGGQDNSPLHF. J is TRBJ1-6 and V is TRBV6-6; 7 bases are shared with TRBD1. The germline gives CDR1 MNHNY, CDR2 SVGAGI (reference sequence). CDR3 length: 17 amino acids. The V segment lost 0 bases and the J segment 5 bases; nucleotides outside the gene matches: 7.